The 27 T cell receptor beta chains listed next were all sequenced from one sample in a study of T cell responses to AZD1222 COVID-19 vaccine. TCRdb's table, derived via immunoSEQ multiplex PCR, lists solely in-frame clones and lacks some. Found here are roughly 150,000 clones, about nine tenths of them singletons; the top ten hold approximately 6.6%. The sequencing here drew on peripheral blood, taken after recovery from COVID-19. The receptor source for this set is an adult who had recovered from COVID-19.

This clone was picked up one time. The V gene is TRBV12-3 or TRBV12-4, the J gene TRBJ1-1, with a weak D call TRBD1 (5 bases). The CDR3 contains 13 residues. The germline V and J ends were trimmed by 7 bases and 7 bases, with 16 bases remaining between them. This CDR3 reads CASKQAGKGEAFF. CDR3 nucleotide sequence: TGTGCCAGCAAACAGGCGGGAAAGGGTGAAGCTTTCTTT.

The CDR3 nucleotides read TGTGCCAGTAGCCCCCTAGCGGGCCCGGGAGATACGCAGTATTTT. This encodes CASSPLAGPGDTQYF. The chain couples TRBV19 to TRBJ2-3; 8 bases are a match to TRBD2. There are 15 residues in the CDR3. The germline V gene encodes CDR1 LNHDA and CDR2 SQIVND (reference sequence). With 6 bases clipped from V and 5 bases from J, the junction kept 10 bases outside the gene matches.

V is TRBV24-1 and J is TRBJ2-3; no clear D. The CDR3 covers 17 residues. V was clipped by 2 bases and J by 0 bases, with 14 bases between them. Germline V lookup: CDR1 KGHDR, CDR2 SFDVKD. The CDR3 region has the DNA TGTGCCACCAGTGATTCCGCCCGGACCGCTAGCACAGATACGCAGTATTTT. Encoded protein: CATSDSARTASTDTQYF.

The genes are TRBV5-4 and TRBJ2-2; 10 bases align to TRBD1. Germline trimming cut 5 bases from V and 4 bases from J; bases unmatched to any gene: 8. The germline CDR1 and CDR2 sequences are SGHNT and YYREEE (reference sequence). The CDR3 totals 16 residues. The DNA of the CDR3 is TGTGCCAGCAGATCCGGACAGGGGGTTGGCACCGGGGAGCTGTTTTTT. Its translation is CASRSGQGVGTGELFF.

The chain employs TRBV28 and TRBJ2-6, with TRBD2 identical over 11 bases. The germline V gene encodes CDR1 MDHEN and CDR2 SYDVKM. The CDR3 sequence is 17 residues long. The V gene end was trimmed by 8 bases and the J gene end by 4 bases; junction bases not matched to a gene: 10. CDR3 DNA sequence: TGTGCCAGCGCCGGGACTAGCGGCCTCTGGGGGGCCAACGTCCTGACTTTC. Translation gives CASAGTSGLWGANVLTF.

This sequence joins TRBV19 and TRBJ2-5, with D unclear. Germline V CDR1 and CDR2: LNHDA, SQIVND (reference sequence). The germline V and J ends were trimmed by 8 bases and 4 bases, with 11 bases remaining between them. The CDR3 sequence is 12 residues long. CDR3 region: CASSPKGETQYF. CDR3 bases: TGTGCCAGTTCCCCTAAGGGAGAGACCCAGTACTTC.

The J gene is TRBJ2-5, the V gene TRBV5-4; TRBD2 aligns across 7 bases. The CDR3 runs 14 residues. Germline lookup yields CDR1 SGHNT and CDR2 YYREEE (reference sequence). Unmatched junction bases numbered 4, after V lost 0 bases and J lost 5 bases. The CDR3 reads CASSLGGGPETQYF. The CDR3, as DNA: TGTGCCAGCAGCTTGGGCGGGGGACCCGAGACCCAGTACTTC.

This clone was seen just once. The chain links TRBV2 to TRBJ1-1, with 7 bases identical to TRBD1. The CDR3 consists of 14 residues. Per germline, CDR1 SNHLY and CDR2 FYNNEI. V shed 9 bases, J shed 1 base, and the junction held 8 bases outside the gene matches. The CDR3 here is CASTLGQTNTEAFF. Here the CDR3 DNA reads TGTGCCAGTACCCTGGGACAGACGAACACTGAAGCTTTCTTT.

This chain connects TRBV9 to TRBJ1-1; perhaps TRBD1 as D (5 bases). Trimming stripped 6 bases from V and 5 bases from J, with 17 bases between. The CDR3 contains 14 residues. From germline, CDR1 is SGDLS and CDR2 YYNGEE. The CDR3 protein is CASTLGHLGTEAFF. The CDR3 DNA reads as TGTGCCAGCACCTTAGGACACCTCGGGACTGAAGCTTTCTTT.

The chain carries TRBV19 and TRBJ1-2, with D tentatively TRBD1 (6 bases). Germline CDR1 reads LNHDA; CDR2 reads SQIVND (reference sequence). The CDR3 is 14 residues long. The V end was cut by 8 bases, the J end by 6 bases, with 19 bases between. CDR3 sequence: CASGSTGREDGYTF. The CDR3 bases are TGTGCCAGTGGATCCACAGGGAGGGAAGATGGCTACACCTTC.

This rearrangement joins TRBV9 to TRBJ2-3; 10 bases line up with TRBD2. The germline V gene has CDR1 SGDLS and CDR2 YYNGEE. The CDR3 totals 14 residues. Trimming cost V 4 bases and J 6 bases; bases outside gene matches: 5. This CDR3 is CASSFSGRWDTQYF. The CDR3 DNA reads as TGTGCCAGCAGCTTTAGCGGGAGGTGGGATACGCAGTATTTT.

V and J are TRBV7-8 and TRBJ1-5, with D possibly TRBD1 on 6 matching bases. Germline lookup yields CDR1 SGHVS and CDR2 FQNEAQ. The CDR3 covers 18 residues. Trimming removed 1 base at V and 5 bases at J, with 21 bases between. The CDR3 region has the DNA TGTGCCAGCAGCTTAGGGAGATTTTTAGGGGGTCTAGATCAGCCCCAGCATTTT. Translated, it gives CASSLGRFLGGLDQPQHF. Full variable domain (rest looked up from reference TRBV7-8 and TRBJ1-5): GAGVSQSPRYKVAKRGQDVALRCDPISGHVSLFWYQQALGQGPEFLTYFQNEAQLDKSGLPSDRFFAERPEGSVSTLKIQRTQQEDSAVYLCASSLGRFLGGLDQPQHFGDGTRLSIL.

The chain has TRBV19 and TRBJ2-1; no firm D call. V shed 5 bases and J shed 0 bases, with 8 bases lying between them. CDR3 length: 14 amino acids. The germline CDR1 and CDR2 sequences are LNHDA and SQIVND (reference sequence). CDR3 nucleotides: TGTGCCAGTAGTTCCTTTAGCTCCTACAATGAGCAGTTCTTC. Protein: CASSSFSSYNEQFF.

The chain combines TRBV19 with TRBJ2-3, with D unresolved. Between the trimmed V and J ends, which lost 2 bases and 1 base, there was a span of 4 bases. Looked up from germline, CDR1 is LNHDA and CDR2 is SQIVND (reference sequence). This CDR3 has 13 amino acids. The CDR3 spells CASSISGTDTQYF. The CDR3 coding sequence is TGTGCCAGTAGTATAAGCGGCACAGATACGCAGTATTTT.

The V call is TRBV24-1, the J call TRBJ2-7; TRBD2 aligns across 14 bases. This CDR3 contains 19 residues. Germline trimming cut 9 bases from V and 1 base from J; bases unmatched to any gene: 16. CDR1 and CDR2 (germline): KGHDR, SFDVKD. CDR3: CATDRDRDRLAGGSYEQYF. The CDR3 nucleotides are TGTGCCACCGACCGGGACCGGGACCGACTAGCGGGAGGGTCCTACGAGCAGTACTTC.

The chain joins TRBV7-8 to TRBJ1-2, with D hard to call. Germline assignment: CDR1 SGHVS and CDR2 FQNEAQ. The length of the CDR3 is 12 residues. The V end lost 5 bases, the J end lost 8 bases, and 12 bases lay between the germline ends. The CDR3 protein is CASSRLLGGYTF. In DNA, the CDR3 is TGTGCCAGCAGCCGCCTCCTAGGGGGCTACACCTTC.

This rearrangement joins TRBV4-2 to TRBJ2-7; the match to TRBD1 covers 10 bases. Germline V gene data show CDR1 as LGHNA and CDR2 as YNFKEQ. The trim removed 3 bases at V and 6 bases at J, leaving 5 bases unmatched. This CDR3 comprises 14 residues. The DNA for the CDR3 is TGTGCCAGCAGCCACGGCGACAGGGGGCTCGAGCAGTACTTC. It codes for CASSHGDRGLEQYF.

CDR3 nucleotides: TGTGCCAGCGGAGGGGGCGCGTACACTGAAGCTTTCTTT. This codes for CASGGGAYTEAFF. The V call is TRBV28, the J call TRBJ1-1; 7 bases map to TRBD1. V shed 8 bases and J 3 bases; nucleotides not matched to a gene: 6. Germline V gene sequence: CDR1 MDHEN, CDR2 SYDVKM. This CDR3 has 13 residues.

There are a few counts of this clone. The CDR3, as DNA: TGTGCCAGCAGTATGGGACTAGCGGGGGCGGGGAGGGAGCTGTTTTTT. Translation gives CASSMGLAGAGRELFF. The V call is TRBV27, the J call TRBJ2-2; the match to TRBD2 covers 14 bases. V shed 5 bases and J 9 bases; nucleotides not matched to a gene: 8. CDR3 length equals 16 residues. CDR1 and CDR2 from the germline V gene are MNHEY and SMNVEV (reference sequence).

The chain is built from TRBV4-1 and TRBJ2-3; 7 bases match TRBD2. J gave up 1 base and V 0 bases, and 1 base lay outside the gene matches. CDR1 MGHRA and CDR2 YSYEKL come from the germline V gene. The CDR3 covers 15 residues. The CDR3 is CASSQDGGGTDTQYF. CDR3 DNA: TGCGCCAGCAGCCAAGATGGGGGGGGCACAGATACGCAGTATTTT.

This clone showed up just once. The V call is TRBV11-2, the J call TRBJ1-6, with 8 bases fitting TRBD1. CDR1 is SGHAT and CDR2 is FQNNGV in the germline V gene. The CDR3 runs 15 residues. With V trimmed by 0 bases and J by 10 bases, 5 bases remained unmatched. For the CDR3, the DNA is TGTGCCAGCAGCTTAGATTTGGCAGGGGGCTCACCCCTCCACTTT. This gives the protein CASSLDLAGGSPLHF.

This chain joins TRBV5-1 and TRBJ2-5; D is unclear. V was clipped by 2 bases and J by 5 bases, with 10 bases between them. The CDR3 contains 13 residues. Germline V gene data show CDR1 as SGHRS and CDR2 as YFSETQ. The chain's CDR3 is CASSLGRQETQYF. The CDR3, as DNA: TGCGCCAGCAGCTTAGGGCGGCAGGAGACCCAGTACTTC.

This chain connects TRBV11-1 to TRBJ1-6; TRBD1 matches at 7 bases. From germline, CDR1 is SGHAT and CDR2 FQDESV (reference sequence). CDR3 length equals 16 residues. With 4 bases clipped from V and 8 bases from J, the junction kept 11 bases outside the gene matches. CDR3 region: CASSWKTGSTYSPLHF. Written as DNA, the CDR3 is TGTGCCAGCAGCTGGAAGACAGGGTCGACGTATTCACCCCTCCACTTT.

The genes are TRBV9 and TRBJ2-7; 7 positions agree with TRBD1. Per germline, CDR1 SGDLS and CDR2 YYNGEE. This CDR3 has 15 amino acids. The V gene end was trimmed by 5 bases and the J gene end by 5 bases; junction bases not matched to a gene: 13. DNA of the CDR3: TGTGCCAGCAGTCTTAGGGGGCAATCTATCCACGAGCAGTACTTC. Protein: CASSLRGQSIHEQYF.

The chain uses TRBV6-5 and TRBJ1-2; tentative D call: TRBD1 (6 bases). The CDR3 length is 14 residues. Trimming pared 2 bases from V and 1 base from J, leaving 8 bases between. The V gene's germline CDR1 is MNHEY and CDR2 SVGAGI. The CDR3: CASSYLDSNYGYTF. The CDR3 coding sequence is TGTGCCAGCAGTTACCTGGACAGTAACTATGGCTACACCTTC.

The V and J genes are TRBV4-2 and TRBJ1-2; tentative D call: TRBD1 (6 bases). Germline CDR1 LGHNA, CDR2 YNFKEQ. There are 16 residues in the CDR3. V lost 0 bases to trimming and J lost 4 bases, with 15 bases between them. The CDR3 DNA reads as TGTGCCAGCAGCCAAGATCTTGGGGGGCGCAGCTATGGCTACACCTTC. This gives the protein CASSQDLGGRSYGYTF.

This CDR3 reads CASSDRVYEQYF. Written as DNA, the CDR3 is TGTGCCAGCAGTGATAGGGTTTACGAGCAGTACTTC. The V gene is TRBV2, the J gene TRBJ2-7; D uncertain. Germline assignment: CDR1 SNHLY and CDR2 FYNNEI. V dropped 3 bases and J dropped 4 bases, with 7 bases sitting between them. The CDR3 contains 12 residues. Combining the CDR3 with reference TRBV2 and TRBJ2-7 gives the whole variable domain EPEVTQTPSHQVTQMGQEVILRCVPISNHLYFYWYRQILGQKVEFLVSFYNNEISEKSEIFDDQFSVERPDGSNFTLKIRSTKLEDSAMYFCASSDRVYEQYFGPGTRLTVT.